This T cell receptor (beta chain) was identified during a study of cytotoxic CD8 clonotypes in ibrutinib-treated CLL. Study information: Mean productive templates were over 250,000; mean productive rearrangements were about 90,000. General study findings and limits: Elevated clonality accompanied ibrutinib response, with a return toward baseline values at progression.

TCRdb's copy holds only in-frame clones and misses some; the assay was immunoSEQ multiplex PCR. Here the sample spans approximately 33,000 clones, 60% to 80% being singletons. V was pared by 5 bases and J by 3 bases, with 14 bases between. Per the germline V gene, CDR1 is LNHDA and CDR2 is SQIVND (reference sequence). The CDR3 consists of 14 residues. As concerns this clone: Antigen unknown.

The chain joins TRBV19 to TRBJ2-7; D may be TRBD1 or TRBD2 (5 bases each). The TCR sequence derives from a human donor with chronic lymphocytic leukemia. Sequenced here: PBMCs, sampled before ibrutinib treatment. CDR3 in amino acids: CASSSIRDGYEQYF. CDR3 bases: TGTGCCAGTAGTTCTATCCGGGACGGCTACGAGCAGTACTTC.